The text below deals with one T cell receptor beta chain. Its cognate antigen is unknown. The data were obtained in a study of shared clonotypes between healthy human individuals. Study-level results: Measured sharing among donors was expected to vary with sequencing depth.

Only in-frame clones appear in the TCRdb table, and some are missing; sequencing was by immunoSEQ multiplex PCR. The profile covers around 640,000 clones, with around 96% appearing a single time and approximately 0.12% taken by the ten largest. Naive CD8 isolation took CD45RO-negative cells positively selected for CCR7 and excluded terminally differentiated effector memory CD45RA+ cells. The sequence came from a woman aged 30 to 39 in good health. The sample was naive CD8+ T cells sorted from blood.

The CDR3 bases are TGTGCCAGCAGCCTGGTTGGAGGGACCCACGAGCAGTACTTC. Residues: CASSLVGGTHEQYF. V usage is TRBV5-4 and J usage is TRBJ2-7, with D possibly TRBD2 on 6 matching bases. The CDR3 is 14 residues long. Trimming shortened V by 4 bases and J by 5 bases, and 16 bases separated the two germline ends. The V gene's germline CDR1 is SGHNT and CDR2 YYREEE (reference sequence).